A single sample gave rise to the 27 T cell receptor beta chains below, sequenced in a study of cytomegalovirus exposure and HLA in healthy donors. Both 60 Vbeta primers and 13 Jbeta primers went into the PCR. Assay: immunoSEQ multiplex PCR; the TCRdb copy retains only in-frame clones and omits some. Among around 78,000 clones, over 70% were seen once, and the ten largest hold approximately 1%. The sequencing sample was made of PBMCs. All receptors come from a male donor in good health and CMV-seronegative.

This clone showed up just once. This sequence joins TRBV7-3 and TRBJ1-5; D uncertain. Trimming stripped 2 bases from V and 6 bases from J, with 5 bases between. The CDR3 contains 12 residues. Germline V CDR1 and CDR2: SGHTA, FQGTGA. CDR3 protein: CASSLYSQPQHF. The DNA for the CDR3 is TGTGCCAGCAGCTTATACTCTCAGCCCCAGCATTTT. The full variable domain, with the rest looked up from reference TRBV7-3 and TRBJ1-5, is GAGVSQTPSNKVTEKGKYVELRCDPISGHTALYWYRQSLGQGPEFLIYFQGTGAADDSGLPNDRFFAVRPEGSVSTLKIQRTERGDSAVYLCASSLYSQPQHFGDGTRLSIL.

The rearrangement links TRBV13 to TRBJ2-5, with a possible D match to TRBD1 (5 bases). The DNA matches TRBJ2-7 better at its end, which makes the J call doubtful. The CDR3 is 13 residues long. From germline, CDR1 is PRHDT and CDR2 FYEKMQ (reference sequence). The CDR3 loop is CASSLGQDYEQYF. The CDR3 nucleotides read TGTGCCAGCAGCTTAGGACAGGACTACGAGCAGTACTTC.

The chain uses TRBV7-8 and TRBJ2-2; weak D call: TRBD2 (7 bases). V was clipped by 5 bases and J by 5 bases, with 21 bases between them. CDR1 is SGHVS and CDR2 is FQNEAQ in the germline V gene. The CDR3 has 17 residues. The CDR3 DNA is TGTGCCAGCAGCCGTGGGGCGGGGGCGGGCAGGACCGGGGAGCTGTTTTTT. Protein sequence: CASSRGAGAGRTGELFF.

This rearrangement joins TRBV20-1 to TRBJ2-5; D might be TRBD2 (6 bases). Germline V CDR1 and CDR2: DFQATT, SNEGSKA (reference sequence). This CDR3 comprises 11 residues. Between the trimmed V and J ends, which lost 5 bases and 7 bases, there was a span of 11 bases. In nucleotides, the CDR3 is TGCAGTGCTCGGGGGAATTGGACCCAGTACTTC. It translates to CSARGNWTQYF.

This clone was recorded once. V gene TRBV7-8 combines with J gene TRBJ2-7, with 12 bases fitting TRBD1. CDR3 length equals 18 residues. CDR1 and CDR2 from the germline V gene are SGHVS and FQNEAQ. With 5 bases clipped from V and 3 bases from J, the junction kept 14 bases outside the gene matches. The CDR3 bases are TGTGCCAGCAGCGTCCCGGGGGACAGGGGGCTTTCCTACTACGAGCAGTACTTC. It translates to CASSVPGDRGLSYYEQYF.

The chain links TRBV6-5 to TRBJ2-7, with 7 bases that match TRBD1. The CDR3 is made up of 13 amino acids. V lost 6 bases and J lost 3; bases outside the gene matches: 5. CDR1 is MNHEY and CDR2 is SVGAGI in the germline V gene. The chain's CDR3 is CASRLYRGYEQYF. In DNA, the CDR3 is TGTGCCAGCAGGCTTTACAGGGGCTACGAGCAGTACTTC.

The CDR3 loop reads CASSVDSSGANVLTF. In DNA form, the CDR3 reads TGTGCCAGCAGCGTAGATTCTTCTGGGGCCAACGTCCTGACTTTC. The rearrangement links TRBV9 to TRBJ2-6; D remains unclear. This CDR3 is built from 15 residues. The V gene lost 0 bases and the J gene lost 1 base, with 5 bases spanning the gap. Per germline, CDR1 SGDLS and CDR2 YYNGEE.

V and J are TRBV4-3 and TRBJ2-1; a weak D match, TRBD2 (7 bases). This CDR3 spans 16 amino acids. From germline, CDR1 is LGHNA and CDR2 YSLEER. The ends were cut back, 0 bases at V and 7 bases at J, with 16 bases in the middle. The CDR3 nucleotides read TGCGCCAGCAGCCAAGATTTGGGGGGGGGCCGAAATGAGCAGTTCTTC. It codes for CASSQDLGGGRNEQFF.

The rearrangement uses TRBV10-2 and TRBJ1-1; 9 bases fit TRBD1. Per germline, CDR1 WSHSY and CDR2 SAAADI. J lost 6 bases, V lost 7 bases, and 9 bases had no gene match. The CDR3 is made up of 14 amino acids. CDR3 protein: CASTKMGQGAEAFF. CDR3 sequence (DNA): TGCGCCAGCACGAAAATGGGACAGGGCGCTGAAGCTTTCTTT.

The chain recombines TRBV18 with TRBJ1-4; 10 positions agree with TRBD1. Germline CDR1 and CDR2: KGHSH and LQKENI. The CDR3 loop spans 12 amino acids. J lost 14 bases, V lost 3 bases, and 3 bases had no gene match. The CDR3 nucleotides read TGTGCCAGCTCACCCGGACAGGGGGATCTGTTTTTT. Translating it yields CASSPGQGDLFF.

The chain links TRBV6-6 to TRBJ2-7; 7 nucleotides align to TRBD1. This CDR3 region has 14 residues. V lost 0 bases and J lost 3; bases outside the gene matches: 2. CDR1 and CDR2 (germline): MNHNY, SVGAGI (reference sequence). CDR3: CASSYSQGIYEQYF. The CDR3 DNA is TGTGCCAGCAGTTACTCACAGGGGATCTACGAGCAGTACTTC.

The CDR3 protein is CASSSPVGTEAFF. DNA of the CDR3: TGTGCCAGCAGCTCGCCCGTCGGGACTGAAGCTTTCTTT. This chain joins TRBV11-2 and TRBJ1-1; no clear D. This CDR3 has 13 amino acids. Trimming left V 4 bases short and J 5 bases short, with 11 bases between. CDR1 is SGHAT, CDR2 FQNNGV, per germline.

The V and J genes are TRBV30 and TRBJ1-4; the D is unclear. The CDR3 length is 15 residues. Trimming pared 0 bases from V and 1 base from J, leaving 9 bases between. Germline CDR1 is GTSNPN and CDR2 is SVGIG (reference sequence). The chain's CDR3 is CAWSVSLRTNEKLFF. The CDR3 DNA follows: TGTGCCTGGAGTGTAAGCTTGAGAACTAATGAAAAACTGTTTTTT.

J is TRBJ2-1 and V is TRBV4-2; tentative D call: TRBD2 (6 bases). Trimming pared 3 bases from V and 1 base from J, leaving 10 bases between. This CDR3 is built from 15 residues. Germline V gives CDR1 LGHNA, CDR2 YNFKEQ. CDR3 sequence: CASSHPGGSYNEQFF. The CDR3 coding sequence is TGTGCCAGCAGCCACCCCGGGGGATCCTACAATGAGCAGTTCTTC.

This clone was detected only a few times. The V call is TRBV28, the J call TRBJ1-5; 9 bases are a match to TRBD1. With V trimmed by 4 bases and J by 7 bases, 8 bases remained unmatched. The CDR3 spans 15 residues. The germline V gene has CDR1 MDHEN and CDR2 SYDVKM. CDR3 residues: CASSSSGGQGQPQHF. Here the CDR3 DNA reads TGTGCCAGCAGTTCCTCCGGAGGACAGGGGCAGCCCCAGCATTTT.

J is TRBJ2-3 and V is TRBV10-3; a weak D match, TRBD2 (7 bases). In germline, CDR1 is ENHRY, CDR2 SYGVKD. Deletions cut 6 bases from V and 0 bases from J, with 19 bases between. The CDR3 has 17 residues. In DNA form, the CDR3 reads TGTGCCATCAGGGAAAACACAGGGAGGGCTAGCACAGATACGCAGTATTTT. Protein: CAIRENTGRASTDTQYF.

J is TRBJ1-1 and V is TRBV19; D not certain. The CDR3 has 13 residues. Per the germline V gene, CDR1 is LNHDA and CDR2 is SQIVND (reference sequence). Deletions cut 2 bases from V and 2 bases from J, with 6 bases between. The CDR3: CASSIKPNTEAFF. CDR3 DNA: TGTGCCAGTAGTATAAAGCCAAACACTGAAGCTTTCTTT.

The chain employs TRBV7-2 and TRBJ1-3, with D perhaps TRBD1 (6 bases). The CDR3 loop spans 17 amino acids. Trimming left V 3 bases short and J 3 bases short, with 18 bases between. Germline V gene data show CDR1 as SGHTA and CDR2 as FQGNSA. CDR3 DNA: TGTGCCAGCAGCTTGGGGGGGGCAGGGGTAGTTGGAAACACCATATATTTT. Translating gives CASSLGGAGVVGNTIYF.

The chain employs TRBV7-2 and TRBJ1-5, with 7 bases matching TRBD1. The CDR3 covers 15 residues. Germline loops: CDR1 SGHTA, CDR2 FQGNSA. V lost 3 bases and J lost 0; bases outside the gene matches: 2. The CDR3: CASSLGTDSNQPQHF. The CDR3 DNA sequence: TGTGCCAGCAGCTTGGGGACAGATAGCAATCAGCCCCAGCATTTT.

The chain carries TRBV25-1 and TRBJ2-3; 10 positions match TRBD2. V shed 4 bases, J shed 6 bases, and the junction held 16 bases outside the gene matches. CDR1 is MGHDK and CDR2 is SYGVNS in the germline V gene. CDR3 length equals 18 residues. CDR3 region: CASSAPSGAGGLRDTQYF. The CDR3 DNA reads TGTGCCAGCAGTGCCCCCTCAGGAGCGGGGGGGCTTAGGGATACGCAGTATTTT.

The chain combines TRBV4-1 with TRBJ2-2; 7 nucleotides agree with TRBD2. CDR3 length: 16 residues. The germline V gene encodes CDR1 MGHRA and CDR2 YSYEKL. The V gene end was trimmed by 7 bases and the J gene end by 1 base; junction bases not matched to a gene: 9. The CDR3 loop is CASTERGVQNTGELFF. For the CDR3, the DNA is TGCGCCAGCACCGAACGGGGGGTCCAGAACACCGGGGAGCTGTTTTTT.

The chain joins TRBV5-4 to TRBJ1-1, with TRBD1 as a possible D gene (5 bases). Germline-derived CDR1 and CDR2 are SGHNT and YYREEE (reference sequence). The CDR3 is made up of 11 amino acids. The V gene lost 5 bases and the J gene lost 7 bases, with 9 bases spanning the gap. Here the CDR3 DNA reads TGTGCCAGCAGGTGGGGGGATGAAGCTTTCTTT. It yields the protein CASRWGDEAFF.

The chain is built from TRBV7-2 and TRBJ2-7; 10 bases are a match to TRBD1. The CDR3 is 15 amino acids. After removal of 4 bases from V and 2 bases from J, the junction contained 5 bases not matched to a gene. Germline values: CDR1 SGHTA, CDR2 FQGNSA. CDR3 amino acids: CASSSVGTGAYEQYF. CDR3 coding DNA: TGTGCCAGCAGCTCCGTTGGGACAGGGGCCTACGAGCAGTACTTC.

This clone was counted between two and nine times. This sequence joins TRBV7-2 and TRBJ1-5, with TRBD1 identical over 7 bases. The CDR3 is made up of 15 amino acids. The germline gives CDR1 SGHTA, CDR2 FQGNSA. V shed 5 bases and J 2 bases; nucleotides not matched to a gene: 6. The CDR3 reads CASSNTGAGNQPQHF. CDR3 nucleotide sequence: TGTGCCAGCAGCAACACAGGGGCCGGCAATCAGCCCCAGCATTTT. The variable domain in full, with the rest retrieved from reference TRBV7-2 and TRBJ1-5, is GAGVSQSPSNKVTEKGKDVELRCDPISGHTALYWYRQSLGQGLEFLIYFQGNSAPDKSGLPSDRFSAERTGGSVSTLTIQRTQQEDSAVYLCASSNTGAGNQPQHFGDGTRLSIL.

This clone was seen once. This chain connects TRBV11-2 to TRBJ2-2; the match to TRBD1 covers 7 bases. Germline V CDR1 and CDR2: SGHAT, FQNNGV. CDR3 size: 15 residues. Losses at the gene ends were 6 bases for V and 2 bases for J; bases not matched to a gene: 6. The CDR3: CASSRDRFNTGELFF. CDR3 DNA sequence: TGTGCCAGCAGTCGGGACAGATTTAACACCGGGGAGCTGTTTTTT. The entire variable domain, with the rest obtained from reference TRBV11-2 and TRBJ2-2, is as follows: EAGVAQSPRYKIIEKRQSVAFWCNPISGHATLYWYQQILGQGPKLLIQFQNNGVVDDSQLPKDRFSAERLKGVDSTLKIQPAKLEDSAVYLCASSRDRFNTGELFFGEGSRLTVL.

This clone was found once. The chain uses TRBV6-5 and TRBJ2-7; TRBD1 might be the D (5 bases). The V and J ends lost 6 bases and 1 base respectively, with 13 bases between them. The CDR3 has 14 residues. Germline CDR1 is MNHEY and CDR2 is SVGAGI. CDR3 amino acids: CASRINQGSYEQYF. CDR3 in DNA: TGTGCCAGCAGGATAAATCAGGGATCCTACGAGCAGTACTTC.

This chain joins TRBV13 and TRBJ2-7, with D perhaps matching TRBD1 (5 bases). From germline, CDR1 is PRHDT and CDR2 FYEKMQ (reference sequence). CDR3 size: 13 residues. The ends were cut back, 0 bases at V and 3 bases at J, with 6 bases in the middle. CDR3 loop: CASSLGQDYEQYF. The DNA for the CDR3 is TGTGCCAGCAGCTTAGGACAGGACTACGAGCAGTACTTC.